This passage covers 2 T cell receptor beta chains from one sample sequenced in a study of T cell repertoires in ileal Crohn's disease. As to time point: neoterminal ileum biopsy at postoperative endoscopy, about 6 months after surgery. Sequencing was performed with immunoSEQ multiplex PCR; in TCRdb, only in-frame clones are kept and a portion is missing. The sample shows several thousand clones, approximately 77% of them seen only once. The sample was ileal tissue. All receptors derive from an adult with Crohn's disease.

The chain couples TRBV7-2 to TRBJ2-3, with TRBD2 identical over 15 bases. V shed 5 bases and J 3 bases; nucleotides not matched to a gene: 12. Germline CDR1 SGHTA, CDR2 FQGNSA. The CDR3 spans 19 residues. CDR3 in amino acids: CASSPNPGLAGGLTDTQYF. CDR3 DNA sequence: TGTGCCAGCAGCCCGAATCCGGGACTAGCGGGAGGTTTAACAGATACGCAGTATTTT.

CDR3 DNA: TGTGCCAGCAGCTTAGATCAGTTCTCTGGAAACACCATATATTTT. Translation gives CASSLDQFSGNTIYF. The chain combines TRBV11-2 with TRBJ1-3; D is undetermined. Germline CDR1 is SGHAT and CDR2 is FQNNGV. This CDR3 region has 15 residues. Trimming shortened V by 0 bases and J by 0 bases, and 6 bases separated the two germline ends.